This T cell receptor (beta chain) was found in a study of blood T cells in healthy people across ages. Each donor gave approximately 9.5 milliliters of peripheral blood. As to this clonotype: An end of the junction differs from the germline gene, which may be a read error.

The germline V gene encodes CDR1 KGHSH and CDR2 LQKENI. The CDR3 totals 15 residues. A second PCR, run for roughly 7 to 11 cycles, used a sample-barcoded 5' primer plus a J-beta primer mix. TCRdb itself ran the 5' RACE reads through MiXCR, one entry per CDR3 protein. The sample has 650,000 to 1,000,000 distinct CDR3 sequences, about 37% seen once. This clonotype originated in a man younger than 35 in good health. Specimen: blood. V is TRBV18 and J is TRBJ1-1; perhaps TRBD1 as D (6 bases). CDR3 coding DNA: TGTGTCAGCTCACCTCCGGGACAAACGAACACTGAAGCTTTCTTT. This translates into CVSSPPGQTNTEAFF.